Here is one T cell receptor beta chain with its context. The antigen remains undetermined. The sample comes from a study of shared clonotypes between healthy human individuals. Findings and limits, study-wide: Owing to a small donor count, the genetic and exposure-history diversity represented was limited.

V shed 8 bases and J shed 4 bases, with 8 bases lying between them. CDR1 is MDHEN, CDR2 SYDVKM, per germline. The CDR3 has 11 residues. Some clones are missing from TCRdb's copy, which holds only in-frame ones; the method was immunoSEQ multiplex PCR. The sample holds about 1 million clones, about 74% seen once. This receptor was obtained from a young man in good health. V usage is TRBV28 and J usage is TRBJ1-2, with D unclear. Sequencing was performed on memory CD4+ T cells sorted from blood. Sample subset: CD45RA-negative fraction. CDR3 protein: CASRELYGYTF. As DNA, the CDR3 is TGTGCCAGCCGGGAGCTCTATGGCTACACCTTC.